This T cell receptor (beta chain) was sequenced during a study of T cell responses to AZD1222 COVID-19 vaccine. Overall study: Investigators merged groups given second doses at roughly 4 or roughly 12 weeks. Whole-study results and caveats: Mostly white British, mostly female donors; authors suggested clonal diversity may be underestimated. Only five or six AZD1222 recipients were seropositive at baseline.

Libraries were prepared by immunoSEQ multiplex PCR; TCRdb keeps only in-frame clonotypes and omits some of them. The sample holds approximately 97,000 clones; 91% are singletons and the top ten take 7.5%. For this clone: Its antigen remains unknown.

V lost 7 bases and J lost 1, with 8 bases in between. From germline, CDR1 is SGHTS and CDR2 YDEGEE. The CDR3 consists of 12 residues. This TCR came from an adult in good health. The material was peripheral blood, obtained on day 0 of AZD1222 vaccination. The chain links TRBV5-8 to TRBJ1-2; the D is unclear. The CDR3 protein is CASLDRNYGYTF. CDR3 sequence (DNA): TGTGCCAGCCTGGACCGTAACTATGGCTACACCTTC.